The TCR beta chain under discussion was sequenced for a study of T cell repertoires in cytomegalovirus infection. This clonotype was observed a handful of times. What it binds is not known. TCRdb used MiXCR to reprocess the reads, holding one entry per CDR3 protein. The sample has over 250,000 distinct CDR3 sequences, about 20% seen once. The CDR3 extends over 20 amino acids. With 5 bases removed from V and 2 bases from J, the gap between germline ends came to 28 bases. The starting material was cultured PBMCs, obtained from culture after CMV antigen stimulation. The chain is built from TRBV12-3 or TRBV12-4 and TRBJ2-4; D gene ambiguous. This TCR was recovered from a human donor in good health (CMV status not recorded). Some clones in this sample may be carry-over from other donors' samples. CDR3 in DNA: TGTGCCAGCAGTATAAGACGGGCCTCGGTCGGTACCTGGCCCAAAAACATTCAGTACTTC. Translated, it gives CASSIRRASVGTWPKNIQYF.